This T cell receptor beta chain originates from a study of T cells in Graves' hyperthyroidism and ophthalmopathy. Hyperthyroidism, newly diagnosed and lasting under 2 months, affected patients aged 18 to 65. This clonotype was detected ten times or more. V lost 2 bases and J 2 bases, leaving 10 bases between the germline ends. CDR3 length: 15 residues. Germline V gives CDR1 MNHNS, CDR2 SASEGT. RNA transcripts served as the template for amplifying TCR beta CDR3 regions. The HTBI primer set was used in a first-round RT-PCR of the TCR CDR3. One entry per CDR3 protein, called by TCRdb with MiXCR from the multiplex PCR reads. The sample includes some 560,000 distinct CDR3 sequences, 12% to 15% of them seen just once.

The chain employs TRBV6-1 and TRBJ1-5; D gene uncertain. The sequence came from a woman aged 35 to 49 with Graves' hyperthyroidism. The source material was blood. The CDR3 nucleotides read TGTGCCAGCAGTGAAAGCGGCCGAGGCAATCAGCCCCAGCATTTT. Residues: CASSESGRGNQPQHF.